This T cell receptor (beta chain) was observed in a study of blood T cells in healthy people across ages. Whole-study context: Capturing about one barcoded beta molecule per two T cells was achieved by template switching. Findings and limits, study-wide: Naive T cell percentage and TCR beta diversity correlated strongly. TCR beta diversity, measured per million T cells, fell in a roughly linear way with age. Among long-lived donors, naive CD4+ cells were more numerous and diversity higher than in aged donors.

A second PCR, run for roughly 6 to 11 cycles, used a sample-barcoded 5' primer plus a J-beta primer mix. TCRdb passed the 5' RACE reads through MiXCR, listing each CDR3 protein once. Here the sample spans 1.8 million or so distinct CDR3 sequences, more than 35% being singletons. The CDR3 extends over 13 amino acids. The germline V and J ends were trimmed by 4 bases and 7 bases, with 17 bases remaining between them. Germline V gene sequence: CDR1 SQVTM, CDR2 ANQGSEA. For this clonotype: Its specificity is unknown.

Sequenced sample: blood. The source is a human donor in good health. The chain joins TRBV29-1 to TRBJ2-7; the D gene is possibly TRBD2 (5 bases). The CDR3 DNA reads TGCAGCGTTGTTTTTTCGGTGGGAGATGAGCAGTACTTC. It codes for CSVVFSVGDEQYF.